The sequence of this T cell receptor beta chain was determined in a study of T cells in Graves' hyperthyroidism and ophthalmopathy. TCR beta CDR3 regions were amplified from RNA. HTBI primers drove first-round RT-PCR of the TCR CDR3. MiXCR, applied by TCRdb to the multiplex PCR reads, yields one record per CDR3 protein. The table lists under 350,000 distinct CDR3 sequences, over 15% of them singletons. Each ophthalmopathy patient scored at least 3 on the Clinical Activity Score and at least 4 on NOSPECS grade, with duration under 3 months. In germline, CDR1 is SGDLS, CDR2 YYNGEE. The CDR3 is 19 amino acids. Losses at the gene ends were 4 bases for V and 3 bases for J; bases not matched to a gene: 19. This clonotype came up many times.

Sequencing used blood. This clonotype was sampled from an older woman with Graves' ophthalmopathy. The chain links TRBV9 to TRBJ2-1; 7 bases align to TRBD2. The CDR3 is CASSPKPPLGRDLYNEQFF. DNA of the CDR3: TGTGCCAGCAGCCCCAAACCCCCGTTAGGGAGGGACCTCTACAATGAGCAGTTCTTC.